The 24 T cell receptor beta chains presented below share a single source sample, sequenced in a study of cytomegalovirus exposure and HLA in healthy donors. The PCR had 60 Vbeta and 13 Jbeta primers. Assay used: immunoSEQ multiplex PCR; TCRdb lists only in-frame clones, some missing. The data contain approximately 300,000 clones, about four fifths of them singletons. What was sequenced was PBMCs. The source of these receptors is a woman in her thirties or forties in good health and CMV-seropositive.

CDR3 nucleotide sequence: TGTGCCAGCAGTGAGGACAGGGGGCTTTCCACTGAAGCTTTCTTT. The encoded protein is CASSEDRGLSTEAFF. This rearrangement joins TRBV25-1 to TRBJ1-1; 11 positions agree with TRBD1. V shed 3 bases and J 4 bases; nucleotides not matched to a gene: 4. Germline lookup yields CDR1 MGHDK and CDR2 SYGVNS. This CDR3 comprises 15 residues.

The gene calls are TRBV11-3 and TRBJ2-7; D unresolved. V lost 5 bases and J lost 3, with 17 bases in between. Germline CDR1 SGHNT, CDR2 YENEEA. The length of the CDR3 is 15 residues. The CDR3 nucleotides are TGTGCCAGCAGCCGTTCCCCCGGCCCAGGCTACGAGCAGTACTTC. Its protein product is CASSRSPGPGYEQYF.

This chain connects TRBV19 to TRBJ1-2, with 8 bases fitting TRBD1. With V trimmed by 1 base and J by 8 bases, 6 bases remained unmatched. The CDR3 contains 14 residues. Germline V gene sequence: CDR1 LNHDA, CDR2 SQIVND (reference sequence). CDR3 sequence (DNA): TGTGCCAGTAGTATAGCCCCAGGGGGCTTGGGCTACACCTTC. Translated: CASSIAPGGLGYTF.

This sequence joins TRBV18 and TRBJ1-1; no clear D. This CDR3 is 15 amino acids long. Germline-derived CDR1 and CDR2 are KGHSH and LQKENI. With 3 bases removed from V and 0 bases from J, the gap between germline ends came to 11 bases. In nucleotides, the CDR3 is TGTGCCAGCTCACCGAAGGAGTTTGTGAACACTGAAGCTTTCTTT. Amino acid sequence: CASSPKEFVNTEAFF.

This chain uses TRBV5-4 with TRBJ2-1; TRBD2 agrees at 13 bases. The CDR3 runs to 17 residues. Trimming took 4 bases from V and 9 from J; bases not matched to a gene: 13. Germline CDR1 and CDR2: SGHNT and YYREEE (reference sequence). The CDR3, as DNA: TGTGCCAGCAGCAAGGGGAACGGACTAGCGGGAGTCGGTGAGCAGTTCTTC. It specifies CASSKGNGLAGVGEQFF. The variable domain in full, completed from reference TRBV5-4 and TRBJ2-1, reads ETGVTQSPTHLIKTRGQQVTLRCSSQSGHNTVSWYQQALGQGPQFIFQYYREEENGRGNFPPRFSGLQFPNYSSELNVNALELDDSALYLCASSKGNGLAGVGEQFFGPGTRLTVL.

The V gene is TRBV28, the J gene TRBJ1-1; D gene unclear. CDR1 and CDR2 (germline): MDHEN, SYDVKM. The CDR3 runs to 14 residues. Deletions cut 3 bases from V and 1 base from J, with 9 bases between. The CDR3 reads CASSFTDTNTEAFF. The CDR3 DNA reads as TGTGCCAGCAGTTTCACAGACACGAACACTGAAGCTTTCTTT.

In DNA form, the CDR3 reads TGCGCCAGCAAAATCAGGGGCCACACCGGGGAGCTGTTTTTT. It encodes CASKIRGHTGELFF. The rearrangement uses TRBV23-1 and TRBJ2-2, with D possibly matching TRBD1 (6 bases). TRBV23-1 is given ORF status, its function remaining uncertain. V shed 7 bases and J shed 3 bases, with 12 bases lying between them. CDR3 length equals 14 residues.

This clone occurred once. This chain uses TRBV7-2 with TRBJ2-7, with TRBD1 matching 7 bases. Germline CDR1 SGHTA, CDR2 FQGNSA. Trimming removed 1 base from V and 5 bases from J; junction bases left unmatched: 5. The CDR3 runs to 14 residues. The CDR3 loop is CASSLGRGGDEQYF. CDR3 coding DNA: TGTGCCAGCAGCTTAGGACGAGGGGGCGACGAGCAGTACTTC.

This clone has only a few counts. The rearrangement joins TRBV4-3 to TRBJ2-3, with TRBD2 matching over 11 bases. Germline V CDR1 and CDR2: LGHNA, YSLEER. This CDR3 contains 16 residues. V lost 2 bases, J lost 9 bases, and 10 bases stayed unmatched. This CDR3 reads CASSQKPLAGGSTQYF. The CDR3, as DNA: TGCGCCAGCAGCCAAAAGCCTCTAGCGGGAGGAAGCACGCAGTATTTT.

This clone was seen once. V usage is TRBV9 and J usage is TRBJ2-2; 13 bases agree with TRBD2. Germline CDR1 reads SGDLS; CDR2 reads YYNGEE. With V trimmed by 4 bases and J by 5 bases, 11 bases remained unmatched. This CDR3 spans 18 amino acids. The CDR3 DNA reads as TGTGCCAGCAGCTCCCCACTAGCGGGAGGGAGAAGGACCGGGGAGCTGTTTTTT. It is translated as CASSSPLAGGRRTGELFF. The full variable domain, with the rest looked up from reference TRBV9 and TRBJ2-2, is DSGVTQTPKHLITATGQRVTLRCSPRSGDLSVYWYQQSLDQGLQFLIQYYNGEERAKGNILERFSAQQFPDLHSELNLSSLELGDSALYFCASSSPLAGGRRTGELFFGEGSRLTVL.

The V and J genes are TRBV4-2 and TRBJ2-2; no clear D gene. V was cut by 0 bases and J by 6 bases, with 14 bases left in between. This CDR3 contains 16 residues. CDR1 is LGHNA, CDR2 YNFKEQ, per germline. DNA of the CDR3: TGTGCCAGCAGCCAAGACAGGTGGATCGGTTCCGGGGAGCTGTTTTTT. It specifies CASSQDRWIGSGELFF.

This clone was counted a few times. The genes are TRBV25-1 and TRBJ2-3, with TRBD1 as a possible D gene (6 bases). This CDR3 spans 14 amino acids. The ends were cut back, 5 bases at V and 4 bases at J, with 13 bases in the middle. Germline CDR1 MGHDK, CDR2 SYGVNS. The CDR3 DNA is TGTGCCAGCAGTAACCACAGGGCCGCAGATACGCAGTATTTT. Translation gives CASSNHRAADTQYF.

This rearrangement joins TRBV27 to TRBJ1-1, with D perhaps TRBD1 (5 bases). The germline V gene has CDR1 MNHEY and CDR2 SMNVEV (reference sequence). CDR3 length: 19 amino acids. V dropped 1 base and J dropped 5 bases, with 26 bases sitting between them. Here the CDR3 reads CASSLFPAGHPSDGTEAFF. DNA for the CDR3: TGTGCCAGCAGTTTATTCCCCGCAGGGCACCCTTCAGACGGGACTGAAGCTTTCTTT.

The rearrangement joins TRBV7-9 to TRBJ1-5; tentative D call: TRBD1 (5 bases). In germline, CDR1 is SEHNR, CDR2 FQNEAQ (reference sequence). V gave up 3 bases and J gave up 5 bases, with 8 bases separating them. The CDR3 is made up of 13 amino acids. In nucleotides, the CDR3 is TGTGCCAGCAGCTTTGGGGGGGATCAGCCCCAGCATTTT. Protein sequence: CASSFGGDQPQHF.

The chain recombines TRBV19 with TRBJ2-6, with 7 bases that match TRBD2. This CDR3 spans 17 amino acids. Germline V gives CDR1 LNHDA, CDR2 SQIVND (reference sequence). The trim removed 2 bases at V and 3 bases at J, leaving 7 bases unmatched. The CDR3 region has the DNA TGTGCCAGTAGTATACGGGGAGGGGATTATGGGGCCAACGTCCTGACTTTC. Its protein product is CASSIRGGDYGANVLTF.

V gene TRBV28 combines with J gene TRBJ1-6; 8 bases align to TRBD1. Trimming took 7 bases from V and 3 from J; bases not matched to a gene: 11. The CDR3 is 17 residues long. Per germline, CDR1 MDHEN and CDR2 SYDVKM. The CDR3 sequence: CASTRQGNIRYNSPLHF. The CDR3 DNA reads TGTGCCAGCACTCGACAGGGGAATATTCGCTATAATTCACCCCTCCACTTT.

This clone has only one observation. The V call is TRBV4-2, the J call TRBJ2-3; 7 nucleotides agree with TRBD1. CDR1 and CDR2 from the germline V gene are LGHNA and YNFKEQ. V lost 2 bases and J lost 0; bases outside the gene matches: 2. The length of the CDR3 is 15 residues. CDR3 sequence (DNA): TGTGCCAGCAGCCAACAGGGACAGAGCACAGATACGCAGTATTTT. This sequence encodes CASSQQGQSTDTQYF.

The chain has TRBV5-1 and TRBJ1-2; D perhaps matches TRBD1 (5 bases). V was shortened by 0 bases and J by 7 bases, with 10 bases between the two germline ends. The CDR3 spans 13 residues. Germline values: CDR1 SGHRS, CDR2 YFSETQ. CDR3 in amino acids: CASSLGRGVGYTF. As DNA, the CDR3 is TGCGCCAGCAGCTTGGGACGGGGGGTTGGCTACACCTTC.

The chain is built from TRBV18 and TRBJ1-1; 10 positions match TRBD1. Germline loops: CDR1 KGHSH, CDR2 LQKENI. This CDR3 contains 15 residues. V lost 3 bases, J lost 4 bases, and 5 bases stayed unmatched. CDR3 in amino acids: CASSPGTGVTTEAFF. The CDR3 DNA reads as TGTGCCAGCTCACCGGGGACAGGGGTGACCACTGAAGCTTTCTTT. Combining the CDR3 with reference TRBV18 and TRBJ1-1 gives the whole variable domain NAGVMQNPRHLVRRRGQEARLRCSPMKGHSHVYWYRQLPEEGLKFMVYLQKENIIDESGMPKERFSAEFPKEGPSILRIQQVVRGDSAAYFCASSPGTGVTTEAFFGQGTRLTVV.

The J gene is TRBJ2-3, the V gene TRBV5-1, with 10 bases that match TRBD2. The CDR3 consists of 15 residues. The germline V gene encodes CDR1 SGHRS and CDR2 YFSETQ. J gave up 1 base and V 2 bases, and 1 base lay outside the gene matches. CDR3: CASSFGTSGTDTQYF. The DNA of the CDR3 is TGCGCCAGCAGCTTCGGGACTAGCGGCACAGATACGCAGTATTTT.

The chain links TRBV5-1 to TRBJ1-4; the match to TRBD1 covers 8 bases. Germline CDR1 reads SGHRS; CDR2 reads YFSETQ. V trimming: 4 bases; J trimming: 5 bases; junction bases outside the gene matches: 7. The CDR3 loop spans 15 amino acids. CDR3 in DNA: TGCGCCAGCAGCGTGGGGGACAGGAGCAATGAAAAACTGTTTTTT. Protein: CASSVGDRSNEKLFF.

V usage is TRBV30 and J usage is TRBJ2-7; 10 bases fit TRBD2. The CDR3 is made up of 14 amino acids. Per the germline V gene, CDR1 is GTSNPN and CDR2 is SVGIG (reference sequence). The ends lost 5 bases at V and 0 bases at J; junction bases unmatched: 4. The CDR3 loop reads CAWQAGGLSYEQYF. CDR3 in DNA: TGTGCCTGGCAAGCGGGAGGGCTCTCCTACGAGCAGTACTTC.

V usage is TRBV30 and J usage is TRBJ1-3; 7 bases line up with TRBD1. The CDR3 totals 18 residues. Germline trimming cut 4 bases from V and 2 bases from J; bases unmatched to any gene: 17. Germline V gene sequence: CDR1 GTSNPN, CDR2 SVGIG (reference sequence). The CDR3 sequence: CAWNSDRTSSRTGNTIYF. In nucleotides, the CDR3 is TGTGCCTGGAACTCGGACAGGACCTCCTCGCGGACTGGAAACACCATATATTTT.

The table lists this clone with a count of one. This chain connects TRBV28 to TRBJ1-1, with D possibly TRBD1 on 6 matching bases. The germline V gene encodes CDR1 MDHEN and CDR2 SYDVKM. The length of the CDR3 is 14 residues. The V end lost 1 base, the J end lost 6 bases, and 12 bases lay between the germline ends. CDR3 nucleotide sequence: TGTGCCAGCAGTTTATTACAGGGAATCGCTGAAGCTTTCTTT. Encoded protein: CASSLLQGIAEAFF.